The source of this T cell receptor (beta chain) is a study of T cell responses to AZD1222 COVID-19 vaccine. The assay was immunoSEQ multiplex PCR, and TCRdb's table has in-frame clones only and misses some. Seen here are 84,000 or so clones, over 75% observed once, and the top ten hold about 3%. V shed 4 bases and J shed 0 bases, with 9 bases lying between them. Per the germline V gene, CDR1 is SNHLY and CDR2 is FYNNEI. The CDR3 is 14 residues long. The source of this sequence is an adult who received the AZD1222 COVID-19 vaccine. This rearrangement joins TRBV2 to TRBJ1-1; no clear D gene. Here the sequenced sample was peripheral blood, taken 28 days after the second AZD1222 dose. The CDR3 DNA is TGTGCCAGCAGTGTTGCGGGGTTGAACACTGAAGCTTTCTTT. Its protein is CASSVAGLNTEAFF.